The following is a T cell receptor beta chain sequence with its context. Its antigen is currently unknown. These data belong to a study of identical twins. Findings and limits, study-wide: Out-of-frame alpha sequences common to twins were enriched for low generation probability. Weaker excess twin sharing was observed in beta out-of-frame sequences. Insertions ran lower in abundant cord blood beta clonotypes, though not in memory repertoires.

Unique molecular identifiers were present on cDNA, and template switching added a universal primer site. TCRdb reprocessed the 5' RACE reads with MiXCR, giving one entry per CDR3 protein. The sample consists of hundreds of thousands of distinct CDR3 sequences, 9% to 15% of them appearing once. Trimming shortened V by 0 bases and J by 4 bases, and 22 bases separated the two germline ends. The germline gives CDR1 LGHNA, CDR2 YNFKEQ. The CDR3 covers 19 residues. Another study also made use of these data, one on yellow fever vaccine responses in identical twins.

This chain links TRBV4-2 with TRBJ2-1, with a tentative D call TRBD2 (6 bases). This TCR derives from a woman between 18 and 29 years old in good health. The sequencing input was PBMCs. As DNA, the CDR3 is TGTGCCAGCAGCCAAGATCTTGCCCTTTCTGGGAGGCTTTACAATGAGCAGTTCTTC. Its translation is CASSQDLALSGRLYNEQFF.